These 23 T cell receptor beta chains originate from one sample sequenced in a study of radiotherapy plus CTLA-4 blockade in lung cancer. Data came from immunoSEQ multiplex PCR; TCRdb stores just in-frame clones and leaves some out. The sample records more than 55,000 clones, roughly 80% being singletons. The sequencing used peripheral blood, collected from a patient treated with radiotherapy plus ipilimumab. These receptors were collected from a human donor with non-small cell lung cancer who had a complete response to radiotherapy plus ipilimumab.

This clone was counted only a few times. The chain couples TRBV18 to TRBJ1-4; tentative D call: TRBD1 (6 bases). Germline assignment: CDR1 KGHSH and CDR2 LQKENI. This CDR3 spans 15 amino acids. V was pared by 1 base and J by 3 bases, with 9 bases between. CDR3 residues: CASSPQGVANEKLFF. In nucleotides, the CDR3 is TGTGCCAGCTCACCACAGGGGGTGGCTAATGAAAAACTGTTTTTT.

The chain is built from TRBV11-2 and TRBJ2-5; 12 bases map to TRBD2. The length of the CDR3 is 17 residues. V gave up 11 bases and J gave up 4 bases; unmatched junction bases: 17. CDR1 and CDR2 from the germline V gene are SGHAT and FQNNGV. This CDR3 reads CASRGGLAGGRGETQYF. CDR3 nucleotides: TGTGCCTCCCGGGGGGGGCTAGCGGGAGGGCGGGGAGAGACCCAGTACTTC.

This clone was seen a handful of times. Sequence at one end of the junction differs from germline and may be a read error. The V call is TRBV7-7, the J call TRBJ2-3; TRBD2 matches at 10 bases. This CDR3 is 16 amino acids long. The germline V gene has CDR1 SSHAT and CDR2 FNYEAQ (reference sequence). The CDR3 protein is CASSLRPSGSGDTQYF. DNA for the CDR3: TGTGCTAGCAGCTTAAGGCCTAGCGGGAGCGGGGATACGCAGTATTTT.

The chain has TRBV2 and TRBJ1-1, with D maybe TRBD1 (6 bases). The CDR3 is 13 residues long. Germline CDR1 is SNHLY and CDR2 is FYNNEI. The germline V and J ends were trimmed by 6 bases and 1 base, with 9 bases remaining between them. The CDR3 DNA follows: TGTGCCAGCAGCGGGACACAGAACACTGAAGCTTTCTTT. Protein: CASSGTQNTEAFF.

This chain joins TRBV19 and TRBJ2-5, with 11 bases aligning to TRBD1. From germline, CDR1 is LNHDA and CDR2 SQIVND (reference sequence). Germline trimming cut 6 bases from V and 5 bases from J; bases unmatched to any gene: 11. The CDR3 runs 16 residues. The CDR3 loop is CASRSTRTGGGETQYF. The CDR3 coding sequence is TGTGCCAGTAGATCTACCCGGACAGGGGGCGGGGAGACCCAGTACTTC.

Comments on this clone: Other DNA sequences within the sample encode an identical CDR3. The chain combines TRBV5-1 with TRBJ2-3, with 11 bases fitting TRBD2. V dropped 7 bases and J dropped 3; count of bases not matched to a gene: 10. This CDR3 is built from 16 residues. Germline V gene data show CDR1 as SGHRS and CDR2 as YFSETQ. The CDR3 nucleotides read TGCGCCAGCGCGAGGACTAGCGGGCAAGGTACAGATACGCAGTATTTT. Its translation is CASARTSGQGTDTQYF.

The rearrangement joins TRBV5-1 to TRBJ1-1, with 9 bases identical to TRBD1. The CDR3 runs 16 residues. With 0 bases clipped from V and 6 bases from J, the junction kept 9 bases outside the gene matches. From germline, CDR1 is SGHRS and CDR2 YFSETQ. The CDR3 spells CASSLAPRGQGAEAFF. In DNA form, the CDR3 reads TGCGCCAGCAGCTTGGCCCCCCGGGGACAGGGCGCTGAAGCTTTCTTT.

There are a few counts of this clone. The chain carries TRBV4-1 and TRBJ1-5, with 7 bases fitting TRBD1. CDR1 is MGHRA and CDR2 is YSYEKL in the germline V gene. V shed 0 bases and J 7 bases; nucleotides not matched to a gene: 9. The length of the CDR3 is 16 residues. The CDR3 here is CASSQDLDRQTQPQHF. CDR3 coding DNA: TGCGCCAGCAGCCAAGACCTGGACAGGCAAACGCAGCCCCAGCATTTT.

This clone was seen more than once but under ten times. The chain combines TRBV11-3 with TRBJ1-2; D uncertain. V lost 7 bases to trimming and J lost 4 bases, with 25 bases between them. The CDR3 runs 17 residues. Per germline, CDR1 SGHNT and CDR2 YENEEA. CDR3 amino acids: CASTTSTGEGSGYGYTF. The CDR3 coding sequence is TGTGCCAGCACCACCTCCACGGGAGAGGGCTCGGGCTATGGCTACACCTTC.

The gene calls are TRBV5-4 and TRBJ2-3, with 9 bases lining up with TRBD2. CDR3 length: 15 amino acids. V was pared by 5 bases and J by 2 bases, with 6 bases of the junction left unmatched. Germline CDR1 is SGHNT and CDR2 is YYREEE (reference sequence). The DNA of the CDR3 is TGTGCCAGCAGTCCGACTAGCGGAAACACAGATACGCAGTATTTT. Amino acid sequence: CASSPTSGNTDTQYF.

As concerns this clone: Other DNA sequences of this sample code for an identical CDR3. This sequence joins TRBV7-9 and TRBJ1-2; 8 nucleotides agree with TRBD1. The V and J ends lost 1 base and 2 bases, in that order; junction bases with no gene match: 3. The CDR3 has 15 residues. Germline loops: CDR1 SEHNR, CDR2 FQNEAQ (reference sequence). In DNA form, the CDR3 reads TGTGCCAGCAGCTTAGGGCGACAGGGGAACTATGGCTACACCTTC. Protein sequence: CASSLGRQGNYGYTF.

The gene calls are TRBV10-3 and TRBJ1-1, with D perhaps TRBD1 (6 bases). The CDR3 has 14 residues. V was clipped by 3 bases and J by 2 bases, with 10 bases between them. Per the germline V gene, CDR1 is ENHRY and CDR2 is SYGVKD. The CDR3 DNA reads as TGTGCCATCAGTGATAACAGGGAAAACACTGAAGCTTTCTTT. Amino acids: CAISDNRENTEAFF.

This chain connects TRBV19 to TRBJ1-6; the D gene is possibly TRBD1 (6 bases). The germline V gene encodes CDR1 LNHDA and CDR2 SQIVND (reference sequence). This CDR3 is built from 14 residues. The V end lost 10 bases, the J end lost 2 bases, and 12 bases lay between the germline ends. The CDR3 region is CATRGGAYNSPLHF. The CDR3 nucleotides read TGTGCCACCCGAGGGGGAGCCTATAATTCACCCCTCCACTTT.

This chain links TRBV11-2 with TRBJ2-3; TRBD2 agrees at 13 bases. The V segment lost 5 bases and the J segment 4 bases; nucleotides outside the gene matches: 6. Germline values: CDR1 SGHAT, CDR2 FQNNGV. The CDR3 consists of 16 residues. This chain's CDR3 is CASSTRTSGSADTQYF. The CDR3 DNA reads TGTGCCAGCAGCACCCGGACTAGCGGGAGTGCAGATACGCAGTATTTT.

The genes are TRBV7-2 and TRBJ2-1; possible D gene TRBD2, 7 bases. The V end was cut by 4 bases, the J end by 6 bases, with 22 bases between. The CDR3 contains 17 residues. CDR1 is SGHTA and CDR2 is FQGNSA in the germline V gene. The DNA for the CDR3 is TGTGCCAGCAGCTCCCATCCCCGGGGGGCGGGGGTCAATGAGCAGTTCTTC. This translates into CASSSHPRGAGVNEQFF.

For the CDR3, the DNA is TGTGCCAGCAGTGACCGGGGCTATGGCTACACCTTC. As protein: CASSDRGYGYTF. The J gene is TRBJ1-2, the V gene TRBV6-1; D is ambiguous. The length of the CDR3 is 12 residues. Trimming removed 3 bases from V and 4 bases from J, with 6 bases in between. Germline V gene data show CDR1 as MNHNS and CDR2 as SASEGT.

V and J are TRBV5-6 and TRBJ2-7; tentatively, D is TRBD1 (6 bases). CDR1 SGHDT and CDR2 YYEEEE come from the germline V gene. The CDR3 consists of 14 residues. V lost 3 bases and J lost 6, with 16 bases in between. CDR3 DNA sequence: TGTGCCAGCAGCTCGAATTACAGGGTGAGCGAGCAGTACTTC. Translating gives CASSSNYRVSEQYF.

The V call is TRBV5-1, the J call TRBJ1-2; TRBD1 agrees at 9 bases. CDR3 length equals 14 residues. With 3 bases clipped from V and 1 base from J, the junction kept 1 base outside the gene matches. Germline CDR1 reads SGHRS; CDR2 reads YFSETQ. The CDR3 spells CASSWTGDNYGYTF. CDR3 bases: TGCGCCAGCAGCTGGACAGGGGATAACTATGGCTACACCTTC.

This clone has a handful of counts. This chain's CDR3 is CASRPSGSLANNEQFF. Here the CDR3 DNA reads TGTGCCAGCAGGCCGTCGGGGTCTTTGGCCAACAATGAGCAGTTCTTC. This sequence joins TRBV2 and TRBJ2-1; a possible D gene is TRBD2 (5 bases). The CDR3 runs 16 residues. Germline loops: CDR1 SNHLY, CDR2 FYNNEI. Trimming left V 6 bases short and J 5 bases short, with 20 bases between.

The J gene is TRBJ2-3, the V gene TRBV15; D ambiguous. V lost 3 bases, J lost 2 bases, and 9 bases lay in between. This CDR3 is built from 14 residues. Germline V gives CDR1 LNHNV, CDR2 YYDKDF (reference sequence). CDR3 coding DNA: TGTGCCACCAGCAGGGCTAGTTCCACAGATACGCAGTATTTT. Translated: CATSRASSTDTQYF.

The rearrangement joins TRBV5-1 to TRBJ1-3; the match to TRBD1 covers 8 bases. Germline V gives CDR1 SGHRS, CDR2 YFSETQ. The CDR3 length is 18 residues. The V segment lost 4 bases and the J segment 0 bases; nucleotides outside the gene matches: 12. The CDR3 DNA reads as TGCGCCAGCAGCCCCGGGGGGACAGGTCCCACCTCTGGAAACACCATATATTTT. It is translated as CASSPGGTGPTSGNTIYF.

The CDR3 DNA reads TGTGCCAGCAGCTTAAGGCAGGGAGGGAACACTGAAGCTTTCTTT. It translates to CASSLRQGGNTEAFF. The V gene is TRBV7-6, the J gene TRBJ1-1; TRBD1 is a possible D gene (5 bases). CDR3 size: 15 residues. Germline V gives CDR1 SGHVS, CDR2 FNYEAQ. V gave up 2 bases and J gave up 1 base, with 11 bases separating them.

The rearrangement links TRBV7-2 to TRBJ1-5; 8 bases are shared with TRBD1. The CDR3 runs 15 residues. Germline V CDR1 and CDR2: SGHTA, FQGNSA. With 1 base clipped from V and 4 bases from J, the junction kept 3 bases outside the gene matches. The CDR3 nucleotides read TGTGCCAGCAGCTTAGGGACAGGGCAGAATCAGCCCCAGCATTTT. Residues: CASSLGTGQNQPQHF.